The T cell receptor (beta chain) under discussion was sequenced for a study of post-analysis software for immune sequencing data. Libraries were made from TCR beta cDNA, and they carried unique molecular identifiers. It was from about 0.98 to 11 million T cells that around 500,000 cDNA molecules came. Each CDR3 protein gets one entry after TCRdb re-called the PCR reads with MiXCR. The sample has roughly 730,000 distinct CDR3 sequences; 25% to 30% are singletons. The study, taken as a whole, reports: Included in a set of five TRBV segments more frequent in patients than controls were TRBV5-6, TRBV5-1 and TRBV20-1.

As regards this clonotype: As yet, its antigen is unknown.

The V segment lost 1 base and the J segment 8 bases; nucleotides outside the gene matches: 9. The CDR3 runs 15 residues. The germline CDR1 and CDR2 sequences are DFQATT and SNEGSKA (reference sequence). The source is a girl between 10 and 17 years old with multiple sclerosis. The chain uses TRBV20-1 and TRBJ2-1; 9 positions match TRBD1. Input material: blood. The chain's CDR3 is CSARVGTGHGDEQFF. Here the CDR3 DNA reads TGCAGTGCTAGAGTCGGGACAGGGCATGGCGATGAGCAGTTCTTC.